One T cell receptor beta chain is described in this entry. The study assigned cohorts using participant-reported clinical history. A PCR-confirmed or clinician-diagnosed COVID-19 case had contacted exposed participants within 2 weeks of entry. This sample was taken from a study of blood T cell repertoires in COVID-19. Authors' methods: Reference gene primer amplification gave estimated nucleated cell counts. Method: immunoSEQ multiplex PCR; TCRdb's copy keeps in-frame clones and lacks some. V and J calls and clone size are given by that table; D and trimming were obtained from the DNA. The table shows more than 300,000 clones, with more than 85% occurring only once. The V gene's germline CDR1 is LGHNA and CDR2 YNFKEQ. The CDR3 spans 18 residues. Trimming removed 4 bases from V and 3 bases from J, with 25 bases in between.

The sample comprised PBMCs or T cells enriched from blood (not recorded which). The origin of this receptor is a woman between 40 and 50 years old who had been exposed to COVID-19. The chain employs TRBV4-2 and TRBJ2-7, with D possibly being TRBD2 (6 bases). The CDR3 loop is CASSPPRGTSPHFYEQYF. CDR3 nucleotide sequence: TGTGCCAGCAGCCCCCCGCGGGGAACTAGTCCCCATTTCTACGAGCAGTACTTC.